Below, 3 T cell receptor beta chains from the same sample are listed, as sequenced in a study of shared clonotypes between healthy human individuals. Here immunoSEQ multiplex PCR was the method, and the copy in TCRdb shows in-frame clones only, minus some. The repertoire holds around 2.5 million clones, with over 85% as singletons. Sequencing input: naive CD4+ T cells from PBMCs. Subset reported: CD45RA+ positively selected. The receptors here all came from a man aged 18 to 30 in good health. Some clones in this sample may be carry-over from other donors' samples.

CDR3 nucleotides: TGTGCCAGCAGCCCAGGAGCTAACTATGGCTACACCTTC. Amino acid sequence: CASSPGANYGYTF. The gene calls are TRBV7-3 and TRBJ1-2; no firm D call. V was trimmed by 5 bases and J by 0 bases, leaving 7 bases between them. Germline lookup yields CDR1 SGHTA and CDR2 FQGTGA. There are 13 residues in the CDR3.

The V call is TRBV23-1, the J call TRBJ1-2; 10 nucleotides align to TRBD1. TRBV23-1 is noted as an ORF with a role that remains uncertain. Unmatched junction bases numbered 3, after V lost 4 bases and J lost 7 bases. CDR3 size: 13 residues. The CDR3 nucleotides read TGCGCCAGCAGTCGCGGGACAGGGGTTGGCTACACCTTC. Its translation: CASSRGTGVGYTF.

The gene calls are TRBV6-6 and TRBJ1-1; 8 nucleotides line up with TRBD1. Germline V gene sequence: CDR1 MNHNY, CDR2 SVGAGI (reference sequence). The CDR3 is 14 residues long. Unmatched junction bases numbered 10, after V lost 7 bases and J lost 6 bases. In nucleotides, the CDR3 is TGTGCCAGCACCCAACAGGGGGAAAGCGCTGAAGCTTTCTTT. Protein: CASTQQGESAEAFF.